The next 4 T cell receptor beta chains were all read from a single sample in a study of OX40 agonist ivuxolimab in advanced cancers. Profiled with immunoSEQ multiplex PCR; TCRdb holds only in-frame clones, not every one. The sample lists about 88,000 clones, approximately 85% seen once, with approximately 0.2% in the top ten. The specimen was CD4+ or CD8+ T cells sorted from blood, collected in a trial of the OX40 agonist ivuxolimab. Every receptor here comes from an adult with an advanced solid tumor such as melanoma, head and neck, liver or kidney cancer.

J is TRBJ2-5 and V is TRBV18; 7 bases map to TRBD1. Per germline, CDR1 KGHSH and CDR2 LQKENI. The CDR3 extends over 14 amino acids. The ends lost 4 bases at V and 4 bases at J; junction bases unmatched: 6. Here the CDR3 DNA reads TGTGCCAGCTCACGACCCGACAGGGTAGAGACCCAGTACTTC. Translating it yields CASSRPDRVETQYF. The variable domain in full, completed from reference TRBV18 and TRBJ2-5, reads NAGVMQNPRHLVRRRGQEARLRCSPMKGHSHVYWYRQLPEEGLKFMVYLQKENIIDESGMPKERFSAEFPKEGPSILRIQQVVRGDSAAYFCASSRPDRVETQYFGPGTRLLVL.

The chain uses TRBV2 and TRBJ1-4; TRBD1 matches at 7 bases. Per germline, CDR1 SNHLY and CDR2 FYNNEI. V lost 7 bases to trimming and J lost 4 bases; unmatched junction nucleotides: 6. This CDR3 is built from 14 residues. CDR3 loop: CASIPGQNNEKLFF. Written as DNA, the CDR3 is TGTGCCAGCATACCGGGACAGAATAATGAAAAACTGTTTTTT.

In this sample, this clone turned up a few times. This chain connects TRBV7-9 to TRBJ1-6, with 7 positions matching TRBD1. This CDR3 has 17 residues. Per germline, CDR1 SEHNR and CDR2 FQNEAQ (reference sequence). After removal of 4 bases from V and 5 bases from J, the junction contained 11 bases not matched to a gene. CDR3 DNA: TGTGCCAGCAGCTGGGCACAGGGGATCGGGAATAATTCACCCCTCCACTTT. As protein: CASSWAQGIGNNSPLHF. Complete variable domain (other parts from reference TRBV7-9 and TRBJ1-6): DTGVSQNPRHKITKRGQNVTFRCDPISEHNRLYWYRQTLGQGPEFLTYFQNEAQLEKSRLLSDRFSAERPKGSFSTLEIQRTEQGDSAMYLCASSWAQGIGNNSPLHFGNGTRLTVT.

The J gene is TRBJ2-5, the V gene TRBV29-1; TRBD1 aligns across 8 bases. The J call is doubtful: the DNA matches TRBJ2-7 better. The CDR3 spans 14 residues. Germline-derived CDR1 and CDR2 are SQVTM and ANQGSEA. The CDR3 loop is CSAKRGTGPYEQYF. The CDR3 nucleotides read TGCAGCGCAAAACGCGGGACAGGACCCTACGAGCAGTACTTC.